The clone carrying this TCR beta chain was counted many times. Its specificity is unknown. Addition of a universal primer site occurred through template switching, and cDNA carried unique molecular identifiers. TCRdb recomputed calls from the 5' RACE reads with MiXCR, one row per CDR3 protein. The repertoire includes hundreds of thousands of distinct CDR3 sequences, roughly 6% of them detected once, and roughly 1.6% sits in the top ten. The data are from a study of identical twins. Regarding the study as a whole: Memory repertoires showed no such pattern, whereas abundant cord blood beta clonotypes carried fewer insertions. Conclusions rested on cross-sectional statistics rather than following the same donors. Diverse VJ usage suggested most zero-insertion clonotypes were not invariant T cells.

This CDR3 spans 13 amino acids. The germline V and J ends were trimmed by 6 bases and 2 bases, with 10 bases remaining between them. Germline V gives CDR1 MNHEY, CDR2 SMNVEV (reference sequence). This sequence joins TRBV27 and TRBJ2-5; D call uncertain. The clonotype was recovered from a man between 18 and 35 years old in good health. Sequences were obtained from naive T cells sorted from blood. The CDR3 region has the DNA TGTGCCAGCAGGCGTGCTGGACAAGAGACCCAGTACTTC. Its protein is CASRRAGQETQYF.